This T cell receptor (beta chain) was sequenced for a study of glioma-infiltrating T cells. Study observations and caveats: Only very few CDR3 sequences appeared in both tissue and blood. Tissue-blood divergence was below expectation in non-neoplastic patients, above in gliomas.

TCR alpha and beta CDR3 regions were amplified from RNA using iRepertoire nested multiplex PCR. One-step reverse transcription and amplification started from approximately 100-400 ng of tissue mRNA or PBMC total RNA. TCRdb reprocessed the multiplex PCR reads via MiXCR and lists one record per CDR3 protein. The data contain some 160,000 distinct CDR3 sequences, more than 35% of them seen just once; the ten biggest clones take up over 4%. As regards this clonotype: Its matching antigen is unknown. This sequence may be a read error, since a much larger clone differs from it by one base.

The material sequenced was glioma tissue, nonneoplastic brain tissue, or PBMCs (not recorded which). The source of this sequence is a human donor with low-grade glioma or glioblastoma, undergoing nonglioma brain surgery, or in good health (not recorded which).

Written as DNA, the CDR3 is TGTGCCAGCAGTCCCAGGGCAGCAGACACCGGGGAGCTGTTTTTT. Translation: CASSPRAADTGELFF. V gene TRBV27 combines with J gene TRBJ2-2, with TRBD1 as a possible D gene (5 bases). The CDR3 has 15 amino acids. V lost 5 bases to trimming and J lost 3 bases, with 13 bases between them. Germline CDR1 and CDR2: MNHEY and SMNVEV (reference sequence).